This passage covers 5 T cell receptor beta chains from one sample sequenced in a study of a mutant IDH1 vaccine in newly diagnosed glioma. No cognate antigen is known for these TCRs. Clones were sequenced by immunoSEQ multiplex PCR, and TCRdb holds only the in-frame ones, with some missing. The sample carries roughly 38,000 clones, around 81% recorded once. Time point described: week 23, last vaccination. In every dose of vaccine, 300 ug of mutant IDH1 20-mer peptide was given alongside topical imiquimod. Source: PBMCs, taken from a glioma patient whose treatment included an IDH1 peptide vaccine. The receptors come from a woman aged 40-49 years with glioma. Some clones in this sample may be carry-over from other donors' samples.

Written as DNA, the CDR3 is TGTGCCAGCAGTGAAGCGTTAAGGGGAGGACTTATGAACACTGAAGCTTTCTTT. Its protein is CASSEALRGGLMNTEAFF. The chain joins TRBV6-1 to TRBJ1-1; D is perhaps TRBD1 (5 bases). Germline CDR1 reads MNHNS; CDR2 reads SASEGT. V shed 0 bases and J shed 0 bases, with 17 bases lying between them. This CDR3 has 18 residues.

The sample holds a few counts of this clone. The V and J genes are TRBV10-3 and TRBJ1-1; D may be TRBD1 (6 bases). This CDR3 is 13 amino acids long. V was trimmed by 7 bases and J by 2 bases, leaving 11 bases between them. Germline V gives CDR1 ENHRY, CDR2 SYGVKD. The CDR3 DNA reads TGTGCCATCACGGCAGGGGCAAACACTGAAGCTTTCTTT. This gives the protein CAITAGANTEAFF.

The chain carries TRBV2 and TRBJ2-7; no firm D call. The germline gives CDR1 SNHLY, CDR2 FYNNEI. CDR3 length: 12 residues. The V and J ends lost 0 bases and 2 bases respectively, with 2 bases between them. CDR3 sequence (DNA): TGTGCCAGCAGTGAAGCGCCCTACGAGCAGTACTTC. This encodes CASSEAPYEQYF.

The rearrangement links TRBV18 to TRBJ2-6; D may be TRBD1 (7 bases). With 2 bases removed from V and 0 bases from J, the gap between germline ends came to 11 bases. Germline V gives CDR1 KGHSH, CDR2 LQKENI. The length of the CDR3 is 17 residues. The CDR3, as DNA: TGTGCCAGCTCACCATACCAGGGGGGCTCTGGGGCCAACGTCCTGACTTTC. It codes for CASSPYQGGSGANVLTF. Complete variable domain (other parts from reference TRBV18 and TRBJ2-6): NAGVMQNPRHLVRRRGQEARLRCSPMKGHSHVYWYRQLPEEGLKFMVYLQKENIIDESGMPKERFSAEFPKEGPSILRIQQVVRGDSAAYFCASSPYQGGSGANVLTFGAGSRLTVL.

This clone was recorded only once. The chain has TRBV29-1 and TRBJ2-2; tentatively, D is TRBD1 or TRBD2 (5 bases each). V was shortened by 6 bases and J by 0 bases, with 14 bases between the two germline ends. Germline V gives CDR1 SQVTM, CDR2 ANQGSEA. The CDR3 has 15 residues. CDR3 in amino acids: CSVPGAAANTGELFF. CDR3 nucleotides: TGCAGCGTCCCCGGGGCGGCCGCGAACACCGGGGAGCTGTTTTTT.